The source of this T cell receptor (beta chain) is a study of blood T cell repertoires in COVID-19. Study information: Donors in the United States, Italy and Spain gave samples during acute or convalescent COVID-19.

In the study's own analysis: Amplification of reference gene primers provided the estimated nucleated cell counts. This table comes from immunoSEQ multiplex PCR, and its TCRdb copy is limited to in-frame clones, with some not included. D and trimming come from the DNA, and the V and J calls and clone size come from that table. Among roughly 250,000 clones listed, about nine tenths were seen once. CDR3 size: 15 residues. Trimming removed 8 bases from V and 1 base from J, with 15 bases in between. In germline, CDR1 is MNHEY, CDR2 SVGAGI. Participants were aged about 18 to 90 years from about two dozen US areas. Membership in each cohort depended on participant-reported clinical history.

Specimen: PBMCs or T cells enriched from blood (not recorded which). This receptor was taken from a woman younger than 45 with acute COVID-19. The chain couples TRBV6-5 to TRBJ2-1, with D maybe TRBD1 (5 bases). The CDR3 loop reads CASGPRQGSYNEQFF. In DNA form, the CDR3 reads TGTGCCAGCGGCCCTCGGCAGGGTTCCTACAATGAGCAGTTCTTC.